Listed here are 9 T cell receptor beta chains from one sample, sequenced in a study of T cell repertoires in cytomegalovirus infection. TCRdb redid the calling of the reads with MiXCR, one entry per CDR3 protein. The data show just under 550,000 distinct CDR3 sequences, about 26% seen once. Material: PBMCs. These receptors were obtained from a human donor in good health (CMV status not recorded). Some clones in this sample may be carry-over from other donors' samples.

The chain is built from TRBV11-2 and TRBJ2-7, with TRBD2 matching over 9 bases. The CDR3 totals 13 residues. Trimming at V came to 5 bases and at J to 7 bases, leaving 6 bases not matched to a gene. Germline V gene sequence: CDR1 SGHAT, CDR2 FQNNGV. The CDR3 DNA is TGTGCCAGCAGCGCCGGGACTAGCTTAGAGCAGTACTTC. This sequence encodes CASSAGTSLEQYF.

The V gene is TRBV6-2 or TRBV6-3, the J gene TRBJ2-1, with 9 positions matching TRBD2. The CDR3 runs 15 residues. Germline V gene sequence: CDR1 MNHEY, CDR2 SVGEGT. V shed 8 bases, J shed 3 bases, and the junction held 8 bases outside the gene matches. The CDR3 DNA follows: TGTGCCAGCTTTACAGCGGGAGGCGTCTACAATGAGCAGTTCTTC. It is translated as CASFTAGGVYNEQFF.

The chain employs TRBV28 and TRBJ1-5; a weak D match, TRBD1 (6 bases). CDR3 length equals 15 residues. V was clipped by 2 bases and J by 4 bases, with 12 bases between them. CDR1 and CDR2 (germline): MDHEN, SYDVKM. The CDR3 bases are TGTGCCAGCAGTTTAAGGGGGGGGCGGAATCAGCCCCAGCATTTT. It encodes CASSLRGGRNQPQHF. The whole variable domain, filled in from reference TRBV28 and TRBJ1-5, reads DVKVTQSSRYLVKRTGEKVFLECVQDMDHENMFWYRQDPGLGLRLIYFSYDVKMKEKGDIPEGYSVSREKKERFSLILESASTNQTSMYLCASSLRGGRNQPQHFGDGTRLSIL.

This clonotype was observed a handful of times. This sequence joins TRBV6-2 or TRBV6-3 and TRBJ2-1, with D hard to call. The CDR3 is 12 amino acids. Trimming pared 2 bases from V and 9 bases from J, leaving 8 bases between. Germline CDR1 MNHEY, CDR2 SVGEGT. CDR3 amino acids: CASSYPRGEQFF. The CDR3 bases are TGTGCCAGCAGTTACCCTAGAGGTGAGCAGTTCTTC.

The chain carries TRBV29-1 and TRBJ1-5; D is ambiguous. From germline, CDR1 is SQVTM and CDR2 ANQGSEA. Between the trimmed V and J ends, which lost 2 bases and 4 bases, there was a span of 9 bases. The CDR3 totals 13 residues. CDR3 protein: CSVEINENQPQHF. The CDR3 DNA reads TGCAGCGTTGAAATAAACGAGAATCAGCCCCAGCATTTT.

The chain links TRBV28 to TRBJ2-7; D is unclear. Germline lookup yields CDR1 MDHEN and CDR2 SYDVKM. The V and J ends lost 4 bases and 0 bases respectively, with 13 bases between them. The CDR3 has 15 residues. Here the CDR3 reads CASSSFGLNSYEQYF. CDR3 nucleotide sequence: TGTGCCAGCAGTTCTTTCGGGCTAAACTCCTACGAGCAGTACTTC.

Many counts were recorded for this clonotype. The CDR3 coding sequence is TGTGCCAGCCCTCAGCCCCAGCATTTT. Residues: CASPQPQHF. The genes are TRBV7-3 and TRBJ1-5; D gene unclear. The CDR3 is 9 amino acids. The V gene lost 8 bases and the J gene lost 6 bases, with 2 bases spanning the gap. Germline-derived CDR1 and CDR2 are SGHTA and FQGTGA.

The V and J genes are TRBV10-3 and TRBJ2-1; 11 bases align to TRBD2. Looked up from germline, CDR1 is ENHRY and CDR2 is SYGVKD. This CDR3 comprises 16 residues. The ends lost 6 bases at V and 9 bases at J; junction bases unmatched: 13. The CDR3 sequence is CAIRPSSGRAPSEQFF. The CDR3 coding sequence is TGTGCCATCAGGCCCAGTAGCGGGAGGGCCCCGAGTGAGCAGTTCTTC.

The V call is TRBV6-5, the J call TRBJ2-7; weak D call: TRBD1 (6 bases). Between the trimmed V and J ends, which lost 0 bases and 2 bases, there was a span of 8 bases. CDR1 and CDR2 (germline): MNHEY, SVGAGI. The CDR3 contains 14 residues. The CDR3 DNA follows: TGTGCCAGCAGTTACTCCCCAGGGGCCTACGAGCAGTACGTC. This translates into CASSYSPGAYEQYV.